Sequencing of this TCR beta chain was carried out in a study of blood T cell repertoires in COVID-19. For the study at large: COVID-19 samples collected from the United States, Italy and Spain covered acute and convalescent phases. Sample material is recorded as cDNA or gDNA derived from T cells, B-cell-depleted T cells, or PBMCs.

Looked up from germline, CDR1 is SNHLY and CDR2 is FYNNEI. CDR3 length: 15 residues. V shed 9 bases and J shed 7 bases, with 22 bases lying between them. The protocol was immunoSEQ multiplex PCR, while the TCRdb copy is restricted to in-frame clones and leaves out a portion. Of about 670,000 clones in the sample, 80% to 90% were seen once. Source material: peripheral blood. The chain joins TRBV2 to TRBJ2-1, with D perhaps TRBD2 (6 bases). This sequence originates from a woman between 18 and 29 years old with acute or convalescent COVID-19. The DNA for the CDR3 is TGTGCCAGGGCCCCGTCGGCGGGGAATTTGAATGAGCAGTTCTTC. This encodes CARAPSAGNLNEQFF.